This entry concerns a single TCR beta chain. Its matching antigen is unknown. PCR involved 60 Vbeta and 13 Jbeta primers. The protocol was immunoSEQ multiplex PCR, while the TCRdb copy is restricted to in-frame clones and leaves out a portion. The sample consists of roughly 140,000 clones, more than 75% of them appearing once. The sample is drawn from a study of cytomegalovirus exposure and HLA in healthy donors. Study outcomes and limitations: The study recorded more than 150 TCR beta chains that were cytomegalovirus-associated.

Healthy bone marrow donors made up the donor group. Germline V gene data show CDR1 as SGHDT and CDR2 as YYEEEE. The V end lost 2 bases, the J end lost 10 bases, and 16 bases lay between the germline ends. This CDR3 region has 14 residues. The receptor was isolated from a woman in her thirties or forties in good health and CMV-seropositive. What was sequenced was PBMCs. This rearrangement joins TRBV5-6 to TRBJ2-1; D is perhaps TRBD2 (6 bases). This CDR3 is CASSLRTPAGEQFF. For the CDR3, the DNA is TGTGCCAGCAGCTTAAGGACCCCGGCGGGGGAGCAGTTCTTC.